A single sample gave rise to the 11 T cell receptor beta chains below, sequenced in a study of shared clonotypes between healthy human individuals. Some clones are missing from TCRdb's copy, which holds only in-frame ones; the method was immunoSEQ multiplex PCR. The table lists approximately 1,000,000 clones, 77% of them singletons. Sequenced: memory CD4+ T cells from PBMCs. Described subset: CD45RA-negative fraction. The receptors come from a young man in good health. Some clones in this sample may be carry-over from other donors' samples.

The chain employs TRBV28 and TRBJ1-5, with D possibly matching TRBD1 (6 bases). The CDR3 totals 17 residues. V was pared by 7 bases and J by 6 bases, with 25 bases between. Germline lookup yields CDR1 MDHEN and CDR2 SYDVKM. The CDR3 loop is CASTNLGGGAVGQPQHF. The CDR3 bases are TGTGCCAGCACCAACTTAGGTGGGGGGGCTGTTGGTCAGCCCCAGCATTTT.

The chain joins TRBV20-1 to TRBJ1-2; 11 positions match TRBD1. This CDR3 region has 11 residues. J was trimmed by 10 bases and V by 6 bases; bases with no gene match: 4. Germline V gene data show CDR1 as DFQATT and CDR2 as SNEGSKA (reference sequence). The CDR3 sequence is CSAEGQGDYTF. As DNA, the CDR3 is TGCAGTGCGGAGGGACAGGGGGACTACACCTTC.

This chain uses TRBV5-1 with TRBJ2-2; 14 nucleotides match TRBD2. J was trimmed by 4 bases and V by 6 bases; bases with no gene match: 5. The CDR3 totals 16 residues. The germline V gene encodes CDR1 SGHRS and CDR2 YFSETQ. CDR3 nucleotide sequence: TGCGCCAGCACCCTGGGACTAGCGGGAGTCACCGGGGAGCTGTTTTTT. Residues: CASTLGLAGVTGELFF. Combining the CDR3 with reference TRBV5-1 and TRBJ2-2 gives the whole variable domain KAGVTQTPRYLIKTRGQQVTLSCSPISGHRSVSWYQQTPGQGLQFLFEYFSETQRNKGNFPGRFSGRQFSNSRSEMNVSTLELGDSALYLCASTLGLAGVTGELFFGEGSRLTVL.

Concerning this clone: A much larger clone is a single base away; this may be a read error. V is TRBV7-8 and J is TRBJ2-2; unclear D gene. Trimming removed 3 bases at V and 1 base at J, with 3 bases between. The CDR3 covers 13 residues. Germline V CDR1 and CDR2: SGHVS, FQNEAQ. CDR3 residues: CASSLRNTGELFF. The DNA of the CDR3 is TGTGCCAGCAGCTTGAGGAACACCGGGGAGCTGTTTTTT.

This clone was counted only a few times. The CDR3, as DNA: TGTGCCAGCGGAAGTCCGACAGATACGCAGTATTTT. It specifies CASGSPTDTQYF. The chain carries TRBV6-6 and TRBJ2-3; D gene ambiguous. The V and J ends lost 8 bases and 3 bases respectively, with 9 bases between them. This CDR3 is built from 12 residues. Germline CDR1 MNHNY, CDR2 SVGAGI (reference sequence).

This clone was detected ten times or more. J is TRBJ1-3 and V is TRBV7-9; possible D gene TRBD1, 6 bases. CDR1 and CDR2 (germline): SEHNR, FQNEAQ (reference sequence). V shed 2 bases and J shed 4 bases, with 12 bases lying between them. This CDR3 contains 15 residues. The CDR3 loop is CASSLSWGAGNTIYF. The CDR3 nucleotides are TGTGCCAGCAGCTTATCTTGGGGGGCAGGAAACACCATATATTTT.

The rearrangement uses TRBV4-1 and TRBJ2-7; D remains unclear. V was cut by 4 bases and J by 3 bases, with 16 bases left in between. The germline V gene has CDR1 MGHRA and CDR2 YSYEKL. There are 15 residues in the CDR3. CDR3 loop: CASSLGPSYLYEQYF. As DNA, the CDR3 is TGCGCCAGCAGCCTTGGCCCCTCCTATCTCTACGAGCAGTACTTC.

In its sample, this clone was seen a few times. The V and J genes are TRBV9 and TRBJ2-5; no definite D call. The CDR3 runs 15 residues. The germline V gene encodes CDR1 SGDLS and CDR2 YYNGEE. Trimming took 0 bases from V and 4 from J, leaving 13 bases between them. The CDR3 spells CASSVDVNRGETQYF. The CDR3 DNA is TGTGCCAGCAGCGTAGACGTAAACCGAGGAGAGACCCAGTACTTC. The full variable domain, rest sourced from reference TRBV9 and TRBJ2-5, is DSGVTQTPKHLITATGQRVTLRCSPRSGDLSVYWYQQSLDQGLQFLIQYYNGEERAKGNILERFSAQQFPDLHSELNLSSLELGDSALYFCASSVDVNRGETQYFGPGTRLLVL.

The genes are TRBV7-3 and TRBJ1-1; 8 bases match TRBD1. After removal of 3 bases from V and 4 bases from J, the junction contained 4 bases not matched to a gene. Germline CDR1 is SGHTA and CDR2 is FQGTGA. This CDR3 spans 14 amino acids. The CDR3 reads CASSLTGEVTEAFF. The DNA of the CDR3 is TGTGCCAGCAGCTTGACAGGGGAAGTCACTGAAGCTTTCTTT. The variable domain in full, with the rest retrieved from reference TRBV7-3 and TRBJ1-1, is GAGVSQTPSNKVTEKGKYVELRCDPISGHTALYWYRQSLGQGPEFLIYFQGTGAADDSGLPNDRFFAVRPEGSVSTLKIQRTERGDSAVYLCASSLTGEVTEAFFGQGTRLTVV.

The rearrangement links TRBV28 to TRBJ2-7; 13 bases align to TRBD2. The CDR3 has 14 amino acids. V lost 7 bases to trimming and J lost 6 bases; unmatched junction nucleotides: 6. Germline CDR1 MDHEN, CDR2 SYDVKM. The CDR3 reads CASTTGLAGLEQYF. The CDR3 DNA reads as TGTGCCAGCACCACGGGACTAGCGGGACTCGAGCAGTACTTC.

This clone showed up just once. This same CDR3 is encoded by further DNA sequences in the sample. The chain has TRBV27 and TRBJ1-2; weak D call: TRBD1 (5 bases). Germline V lookup: CDR1 MNHEY, CDR2 SMNVEV (reference sequence). V was shortened by 3 bases and J by 4 bases, with 9 bases between the two germline ends. There are 13 residues in the CDR3. CDR3 in amino acids: CASSFRGLYGYTF. CDR3 nucleotide sequence: TGTGCCAGCAGTTTCCGGGGCCTCTATGGCTACACCTTC.